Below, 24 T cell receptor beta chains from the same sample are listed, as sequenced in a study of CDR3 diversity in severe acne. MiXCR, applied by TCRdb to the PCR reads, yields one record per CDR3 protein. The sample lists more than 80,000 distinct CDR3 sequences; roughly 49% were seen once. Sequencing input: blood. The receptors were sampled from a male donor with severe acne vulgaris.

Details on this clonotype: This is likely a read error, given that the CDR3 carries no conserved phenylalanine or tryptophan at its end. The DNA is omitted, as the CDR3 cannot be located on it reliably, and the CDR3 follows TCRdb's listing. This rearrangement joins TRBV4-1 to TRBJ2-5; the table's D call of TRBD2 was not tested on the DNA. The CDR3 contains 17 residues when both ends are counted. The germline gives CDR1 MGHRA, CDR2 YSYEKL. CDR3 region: CASRSGEGTNSPLHFGN.

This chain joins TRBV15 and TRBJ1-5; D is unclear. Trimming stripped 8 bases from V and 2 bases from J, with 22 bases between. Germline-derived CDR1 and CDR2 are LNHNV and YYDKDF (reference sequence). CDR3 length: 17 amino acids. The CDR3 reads CATREGWGYAGNQPQHF. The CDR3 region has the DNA TGTGCCACCCGGGAAGGGTGGGGATATGCAGGCAATCAGCCCCAGCATTTT.

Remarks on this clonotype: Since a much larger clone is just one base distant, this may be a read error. In DNA, the CDR3 is TGCGCCAGCAGCGGCAAAGGAATTAGCTCCTATAATTCACCCCTCCACTTT. Amino acid sequence: CASSGKGISSYNSPLHF. This chain links TRBV5-1 with TRBJ1-6; no firm D call. This CDR3 has 17 amino acids. Deletions cut 4 bases from V and 0 bases from J, with 14 bases between. Germline V gene data show CDR1 as SGHRS and CDR2 as YFSETQ.

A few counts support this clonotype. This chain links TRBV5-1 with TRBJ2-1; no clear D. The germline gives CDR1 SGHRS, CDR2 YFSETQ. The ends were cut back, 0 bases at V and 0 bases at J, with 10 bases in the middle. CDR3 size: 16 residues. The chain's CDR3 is CASSLESSSSYNEQFF. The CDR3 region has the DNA TGCGCCAGCAGCTTGGAATCCTCAAGCTCCTACAATGAGCAGTTCTTC.

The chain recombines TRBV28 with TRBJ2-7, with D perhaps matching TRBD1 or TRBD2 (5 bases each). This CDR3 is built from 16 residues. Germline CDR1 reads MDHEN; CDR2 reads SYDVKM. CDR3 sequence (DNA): TGTACCAGCAGTTCGACCGGGACCAAGGACCCCTACGAGCAGAACGTC. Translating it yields CTSSSTGTKDPYEQNV.

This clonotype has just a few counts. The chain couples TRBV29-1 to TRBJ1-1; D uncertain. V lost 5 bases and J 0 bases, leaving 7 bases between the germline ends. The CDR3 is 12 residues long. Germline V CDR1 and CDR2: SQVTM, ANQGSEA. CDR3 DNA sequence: TGCAGCGTTTTTTTGGTGAACACTGAAGCTTTCTTT. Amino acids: CSVFLVNTEAFF. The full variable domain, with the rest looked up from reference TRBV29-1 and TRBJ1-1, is SAVISQKPSRDICQRGTSLTIQCQVDSQVTMMFWYRQQPGQSLTLIATANQGSEATYESGFVIDKFPISRPNLTFSTLTVSNMSPEDSSIYLCSVFLVNTEAFFGQGTRLTVV.

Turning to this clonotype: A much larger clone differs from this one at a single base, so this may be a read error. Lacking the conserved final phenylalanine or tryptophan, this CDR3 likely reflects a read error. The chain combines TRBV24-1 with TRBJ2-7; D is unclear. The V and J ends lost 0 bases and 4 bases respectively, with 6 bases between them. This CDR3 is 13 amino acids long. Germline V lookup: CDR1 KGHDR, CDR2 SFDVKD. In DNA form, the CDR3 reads TGTGCCACCAGTGATTTGTGGGGTTACGAGCAGTACTCC. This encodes CATSDLWGYEQYS.

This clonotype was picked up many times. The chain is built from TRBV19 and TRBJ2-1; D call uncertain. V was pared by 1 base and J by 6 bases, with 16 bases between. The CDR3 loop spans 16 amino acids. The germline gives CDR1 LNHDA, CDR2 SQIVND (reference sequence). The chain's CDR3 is CASSIGWRDHSNEQFF. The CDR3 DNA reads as TGTGCCAGTAGTATAGGGTGGAGAGATCACTCCAATGAGCAGTTCTTC.

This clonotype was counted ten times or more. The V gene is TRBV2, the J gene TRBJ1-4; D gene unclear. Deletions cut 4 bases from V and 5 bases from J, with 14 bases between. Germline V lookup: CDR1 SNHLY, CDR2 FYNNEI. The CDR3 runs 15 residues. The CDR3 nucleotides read TGTGCCAGCAGTGGTCTGATGGTCCCGAATGAAAAACTGTTTTTT. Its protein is CASSGLMVPNEKLFF. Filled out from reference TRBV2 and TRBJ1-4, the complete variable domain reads EPEVTQTPSHQVTQMGQEVILRCVPISNHLYFYWYRQILGQKVEFLVSFYNNEISEKSEIFDDQFSVERPDGSNFTLKIRSTKLEDSAMYFCASSGLMVPNEKLFFGSGTQLSVL.

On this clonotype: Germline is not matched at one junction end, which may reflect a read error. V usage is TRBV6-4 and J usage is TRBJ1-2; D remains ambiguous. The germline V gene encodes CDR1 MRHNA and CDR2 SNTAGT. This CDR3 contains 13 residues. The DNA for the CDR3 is TGTGCCACCAGTGTGGGTTATAACTATGGCTACACCTTC. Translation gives CATSVGYNYGYTF.

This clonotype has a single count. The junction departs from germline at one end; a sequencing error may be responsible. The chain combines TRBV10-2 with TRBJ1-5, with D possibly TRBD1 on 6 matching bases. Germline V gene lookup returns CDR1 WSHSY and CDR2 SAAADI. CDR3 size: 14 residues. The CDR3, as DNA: TGTGCCAGCAGTATGGGCAGGGGAAGACAGCCCCAGCATTTT. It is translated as CASSMGRGRQPQHF.

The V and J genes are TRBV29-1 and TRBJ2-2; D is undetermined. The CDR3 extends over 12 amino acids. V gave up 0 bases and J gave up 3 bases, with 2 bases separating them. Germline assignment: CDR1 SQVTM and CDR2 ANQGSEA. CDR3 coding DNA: TGCAGCGTTGAAGAGGACACCGGGGAGCTGTTTTTT. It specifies CSVEEDTGELFF.

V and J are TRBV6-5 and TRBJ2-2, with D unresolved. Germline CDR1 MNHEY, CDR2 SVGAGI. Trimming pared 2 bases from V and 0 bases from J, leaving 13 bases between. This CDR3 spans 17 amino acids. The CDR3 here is CASSYAFRVANTGELFF. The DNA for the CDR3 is TGTGCCAGCAGTTACGCCTTTAGAGTGGCGAACACCGGGGAGCTGTTTTTT.

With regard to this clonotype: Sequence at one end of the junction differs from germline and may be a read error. The CDR3 coding sequence is TGTGCCAGCAGTGGGAACGTACCCACCGGGGAGCTGGTTTTT. Its protein product is CASSGNVPTGELVF. The rearrangement links TRBV25-1 to TRBJ2-2, with D maybe TRBD2 (5 bases). The CDR3 has 14 amino acids. Germline V gene lookup returns CDR1 MGHDK and CDR2 SYGVNS.

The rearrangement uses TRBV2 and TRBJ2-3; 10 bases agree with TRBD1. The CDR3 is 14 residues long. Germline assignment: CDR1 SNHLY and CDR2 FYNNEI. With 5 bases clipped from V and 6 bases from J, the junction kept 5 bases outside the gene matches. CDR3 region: CASSRDRGSDTQYF. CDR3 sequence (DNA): TGTGCCAGCAGTAGGGACAGGGGTTCCGATACGCAGTATTTT.

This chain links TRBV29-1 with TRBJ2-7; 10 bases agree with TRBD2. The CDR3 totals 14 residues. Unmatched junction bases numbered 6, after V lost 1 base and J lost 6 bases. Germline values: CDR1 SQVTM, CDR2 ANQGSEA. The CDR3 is CSVEASGSSSEQYF. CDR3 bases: TGCAGCGTTGAAGCTAGCGGGAGTTCGAGCGAGCAGTACTTC.

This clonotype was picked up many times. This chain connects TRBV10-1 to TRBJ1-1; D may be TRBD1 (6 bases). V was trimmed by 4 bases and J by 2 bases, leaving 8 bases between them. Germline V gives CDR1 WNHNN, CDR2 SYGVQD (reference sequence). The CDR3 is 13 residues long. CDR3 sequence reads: CASSGQANTEAFF. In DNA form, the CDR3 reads TGCGCCAGCAGTGGACAGGCAAACACTGAAGCTTTCTTT.

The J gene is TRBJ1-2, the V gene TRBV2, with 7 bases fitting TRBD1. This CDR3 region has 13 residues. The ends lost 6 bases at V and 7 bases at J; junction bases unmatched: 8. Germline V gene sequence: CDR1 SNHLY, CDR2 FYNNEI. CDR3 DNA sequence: TGTGCCAGCAGGGTGACAGGGTCGAGTGGCTACACCTTC. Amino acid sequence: CASRVTGSSGYTF.

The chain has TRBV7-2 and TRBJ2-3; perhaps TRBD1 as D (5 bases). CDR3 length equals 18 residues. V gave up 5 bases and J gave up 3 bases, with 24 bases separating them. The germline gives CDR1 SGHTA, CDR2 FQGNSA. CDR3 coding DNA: TGTGCCAGCAGCAATTTGTTATTTCAGGGATTAAGAACAGATACGCAGTATTTT. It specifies CASSNLLFQGLRTDTQYF.

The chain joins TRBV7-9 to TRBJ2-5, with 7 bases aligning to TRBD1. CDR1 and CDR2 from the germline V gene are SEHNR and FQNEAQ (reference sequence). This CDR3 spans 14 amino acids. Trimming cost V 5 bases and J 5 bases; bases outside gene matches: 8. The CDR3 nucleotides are TGTGCCAGCAGCATCGGGACAGTGCGGGAGACCCAGTACTTC. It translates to CASSIGTVRETQYF.

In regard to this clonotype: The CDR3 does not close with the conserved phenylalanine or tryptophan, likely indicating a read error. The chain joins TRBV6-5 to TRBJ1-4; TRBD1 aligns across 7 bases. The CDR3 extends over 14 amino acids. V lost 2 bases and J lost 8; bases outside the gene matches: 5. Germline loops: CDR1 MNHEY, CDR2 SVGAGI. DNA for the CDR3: TGTGCCAGCAGTTACCTGCAGGGGGGGGAAAAACTGTTTATT. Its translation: CASSYLQGGEKLFI.

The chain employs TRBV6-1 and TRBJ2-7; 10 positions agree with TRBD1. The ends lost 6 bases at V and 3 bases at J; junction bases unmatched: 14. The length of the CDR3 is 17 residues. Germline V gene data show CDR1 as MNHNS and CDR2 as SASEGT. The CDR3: CASRSPPGQGMVYEQYF. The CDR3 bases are TGTGCCAGCAGATCCCCTCCGGGACAGGGGATGGTCTACGAGCAGTACTTC.

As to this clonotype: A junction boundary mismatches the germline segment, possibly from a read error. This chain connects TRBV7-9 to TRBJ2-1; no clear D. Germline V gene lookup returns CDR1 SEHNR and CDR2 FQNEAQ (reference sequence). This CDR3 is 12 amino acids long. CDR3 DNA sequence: TGTGCCAGCAGCTTAGGTTGGTATGATCAGTTCTTC. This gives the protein CASSLGWYDQFF.

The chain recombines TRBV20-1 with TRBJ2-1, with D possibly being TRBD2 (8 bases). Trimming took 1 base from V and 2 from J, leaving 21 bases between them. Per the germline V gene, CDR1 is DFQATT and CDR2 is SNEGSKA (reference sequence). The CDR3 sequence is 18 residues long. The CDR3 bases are TGCAGTGCTAGAGGTCAGGGGGGTCCGGGAGGGCCCTACAATGAGCAGTTCTTC. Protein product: CSARGQGGPGGPYNEQFF.